This T cell receptor (beta chain) was documented in a study of PD-L1 blockade in urothelial cancer. Study overall: Blood was subjected to analysis at 3 weeks (second dose) and 6 weeks following treatment start. The study's findings and limits: Durable-benefit patients had greater expansion of tumor-associated blood clones at 3 weeks.

The CDR3 has 15 residues. J was trimmed by 4 bases and V by 4 bases; bases with no gene match: 6. CDR1 MNHNS and CDR2 SASEGT come from the germline V gene. Each individual provided 1 to 8 samples (taken pretreatment and on-treatment). A note on this clone: No antigen is known for it.

A spike-in of synthetic TCR analog templates was added to each PCR. Data came from immunoSEQ multiplex PCR; TCRdb stores just in-frame clones and leaves some out. The sample records tens of thousands of clones, about nine tenths being singletons. J is TRBJ1-4 and V is TRBV6-1, with 7 nucleotides matching TRBD1. This clonotype was sampled from an older woman with urothelial cancer. This material consisted of PBMCs, taken around atezolizumab (anti-PD-L1) treatment. The CDR3 nucleotides are TGTGCCAGCAGTGCAACCGGGACAGATAATGAAAAACTGTTTTTT. Translated: CASSATGTDNEKLFF.